The clone carrying this TCR beta chain was counted only a few times. Its target is not known. TCRdb used MiXCR to reprocess the 5' RACE reads, holding one entry per CDR3 protein. The table lists about 530,000 distinct CDR3 sequences, around 15% of them singletons. This sample is part of a study of identical twins. Study-wide results and limits: Out-of-frame alpha sequences shared between twins exhibited an excess of low generation probability.

Separately, the same data were catalogued under a study of yellow fever vaccine responses in identical twins.

Specimen: CD4+ T cells sorted from blood. This TCR came from a woman under 30 in good health.

The CDR3, as DNA: TGTGCCAGCAGTGAACCCAGGGGGCTTTTTCGTGAGCAGTTCTTC. It codes for CASSEPRGLFREQFF. This chain links TRBV6-1 with TRBJ2-1, with 8 bases matching TRBD1. Germline assignment: CDR1 MNHNS and CDR2 SASEGT. J was trimmed by 9 bases and V by 2 bases; bases with no gene match: 9. This CDR3 contains 15 residues.